Below are 27 T cell receptor beta chains sequenced from a single sample in a study of OX40 agonist ivuxolimab in advanced cancers. The repertoire was sequenced with immunoSEQ multiplex PCR; TCRdb's copy has only in-frame clones and lacks some. The table has 50,000 to 75,000 clones, around 86% seen once. Sequenced here: CD4+ or CD8+ T cells sorted from blood, sampled in a trial of the OX40 agonist ivuxolimab. All receptors come from an adult with an advanced solid tumor such as melanoma, head and neck, liver or kidney cancer.

The chain joins TRBV5-6 to TRBJ2-7, with D possibly matching TRBD2 (5 bases). V was shortened by 4 bases and J by 0 bases, with 14 bases between the two germline ends. The CDR3 extends over 15 amino acids. Germline CDR1 reads SGHDT; CDR2 reads YYEEEE. CDR3 protein: CASSEGLLNSYEQYF. In nucleotides, the CDR3 is TGTGCCAGCAGCGAAGGACTGTTGAACTCCTACGAGCAGTACTTC.

The chain combines TRBV2 with TRBJ2-3; tentatively, D is TRBD2 (7 bases). The CDR3 is made up of 15 amino acids. The V gene lost 5 bases and the J gene lost 5 bases, with 17 bases spanning the gap. Germline-derived CDR1 and CDR2 are SNHLY and FYNNEI. The CDR3 here is CASSWGRSGGDTQYF. As DNA, the CDR3 is TGTGCCAGCAGTTGGGGGCGGTCGGGAGGAGATACGCAGTATTTT.

The chain uses TRBV28 and TRBJ1-2, with D perhaps matching TRBD1 (5 bases). The V and J ends lost 6 bases and 5 bases respectively, with 13 bases between them. Looked up from germline, CDR1 is MDHEN and CDR2 is SYDVKM. This CDR3 has 13 residues. The CDR3 DNA reads as TGTGCCAGCAGGTCTGGGGCAGCTTATGGCTACACCTTC. Translating gives CASRSGAAYGYTF.

The chain employs TRBV5-4 and TRBJ2-3; tentative D call: TRBD2 (7 bases). Germline CDR1 SGHNT, CDR2 YYREEE (reference sequence). The CDR3 loop spans 16 amino acids. The V gene lost 0 bases and the J gene lost 6 bases, with 17 bases spanning the gap. CDR3 loop: CASSLGGGGWTDTQYF. The CDR3 DNA is TGTGCCAGCAGCTTGGGGGGCGGGGGCTGGACGGATACGCAGTATTTT. The full variable domain, its missing parts supplied by reference TRBV5-4 and TRBJ2-3, is ETGVTQSPTHLIKTRGQQVTLRCSSQSGHNTVSWYQQALGQGPQFIFQYYREEENGRGNFPPRFSGLQFPNYSSELNVNALELDDSALYLCASSLGGGGWTDTQYFGPGTRLTVL.

The chain couples TRBV6-1 to TRBJ1-3; maybe TRBD1 (5 bases). Per the germline V gene, CDR1 is MNHNS and CDR2 is SASEGT. The V gene lost 5 bases and the J gene lost 2 bases, with 13 bases spanning the gap. This CDR3 has 15 amino acids. The chain's CDR3 is CASSQAGNPGNTIYF. CDR3 DNA sequence: TGTGCCAGCAGTCAGGCAGGGAACCCTGGAAACACCATATATTTT.

This chain links TRBV4-1 with TRBJ1-5, with D unresolved. V lost 0 bases to trimming and J lost 3 bases, with 12 bases between them. Germline CDR1 and CDR2: MGHRA and YSYEKL. CDR3 length: 16 residues. In nucleotides, the CDR3 is TGCGCCAGCAGCCAAGATCCCGCCGGATACAATCAGCCCCAGCATTTT. Protein: CASSQDPAGYNQPQHF.

The rearrangement links TRBV5-8 to TRBJ1-4; D uncertain. V gave up 1 base and J gave up 5 bases, with 12 bases separating them. CDR1 SGHTS and CDR2 YDEGEE come from the germline V gene. This CDR3 region has 15 residues. DNA for the CDR3: TGTGCCAGCAGCTTGTTGTCCGCCGGGAATGAAAAACTGTTTTTT. Translating it yields CASSLLSAGNEKLFF. Drawing the rest from reference TRBV5-8 and TRBJ1-4, the complete variable domain is EAGVTQSPTHLIKTRGQQATLRCSPISGHTSVYWYQQALGLGLQFLLWYDEGEERNRGNFPPRFSGRQFPNYSSELNVNALELEDSALYLCASSLLSAGNEKLFFGSGTQLSVL.

The J gene is TRBJ1-2, the V gene TRBV6-4; the D is unclear. The CDR3 sequence is 13 residues long. Trimming removed 1 base at V and 8 bases at J, with 11 bases between. Germline CDR1 MRHNA, CDR2 SNTAGT. The CDR3 is CASSDFKNLGYTF. The CDR3, as DNA: TGTGCCAGCAGTGACTTTAAAAATTTGGGCTACACCTTC.

This chain joins TRBV28 and TRBJ1-4; TRBD1 is a possible D gene (6 bases). In germline, CDR1 is MDHEN, CDR2 SYDVKM. V lost 9 bases and J 8 bases, leaving 13 bases between the germline ends. This CDR3 has 12 residues. For the CDR3, the DNA is TGTGCCAGTACTACAGGGAACGAAAAACTGTTTTTT. Protein: CASTTGNEKLFF.

The J gene is TRBJ2-3, the V gene TRBV18; 7 bases line up with TRBD2. CDR1 and CDR2 (germline): KGHSH, LQKENI. The CDR3 extends over 15 amino acids. The V segment lost 6 bases and the J segment 0 bases; nucleotides outside the gene matches: 6. CDR3 region: CASSSTGGSTDTQYF. The CDR3 DNA sequence: TGTGCCAGCTCCTCAACGGGGGGTAGCACAGATACGCAGTATTTT.

This clone was seen only a few times. This chain connects TRBV7-8 to TRBJ1-5; 7 bases fit TRBD1. The CDR3 sequence is 13 residues long. V trimming: 8 bases; J trimming: 2 bases; junction bases outside the gene matches: 3. Germline loops: CDR1 SGHVS, CDR2 FQNEAQ. The CDR3, as DNA: TGTGCCAGCCGAGGACAGGGCAATCAGCCCCAGCATTTT. It is translated as CASRGQGNQPQHF. Based on the CDR3 plus reference TRBV7-8 and TRBJ1-5, the full variable domain is GAGVSQSPRYKVAKRGQDVALRCDPISGHVSLFWYQQALGQGPEFLTYFQNEAQLDKSGLPSDRFFAERPEGSVSTLKIQRTQQEDSAVYLCASRGQGNQPQHFGDGTRLSIL.

The CDR3 is CASSLIRTVSSEKLFF. The CDR3 DNA sequence: TGTGCCAGCAGCTTAATTCGGACAGTATCCAGTGAAAAACTGTTTTTT. The J gene is TRBJ1-4, the V gene TRBV7-8, with D possibly matching TRBD1 (6 bases). Germline loops: CDR1 SGHVS, CDR2 FQNEAQ. CDR3 length equals 16 residues. Trimming left V 2 bases short and J 7 bases short, with 17 bases between.

The V gene is TRBV6-5, the J gene TRBJ2-5; 8 bases agree with TRBD2. V was clipped by 0 bases and J by 4 bases; unmatched bases: 7. The CDR3 is made up of 16 amino acids. Germline assignment: CDR1 MNHEY and CDR2 SVGAGI. The CDR3: CASSYSRGGLGETQYF. CDR3 sequence (DNA): TGTGCCAGCAGTTACTCGAGGGGGGGACTAGGAGAGACCCAGTACTTC.

This chain joins TRBV6-5 and TRBJ2-4; 9 bases agree with TRBD2. The length of the CDR3 is 15 residues. Per germline, CDR1 MNHEY and CDR2 SVGAGI. The V segment lost 7 bases and the J segment 4 bases; nucleotides outside the gene matches: 8. CDR3 amino acids: CASTYGLAGKNIQYF. The CDR3 bases are TGTGCCAGCACCTATGGTCTAGCGGGAAAAAACATTCAGTACTTC.

The chain combines TRBV2 with TRBJ2-6, with a weak D call TRBD1 (6 bases). The V gene's germline CDR1 is SNHLY and CDR2 FYNNEI. Trimming cost V 10 bases and J 4 bases, with 23 bases left between them. The length of the CDR3 is 17 residues. The CDR3 here is CATHPIGNRAGANVLTF. In nucleotides, the CDR3 is TGTGCCACCCACCCAATAGGAAACAGGGCGGGGGCCAACGTCCTGACTTTC.

The gene calls are TRBV6-5 and TRBJ2-2; the match to TRBD1 covers 8 bases. Germline CDR1 reads MNHEY; CDR2 reads SVGAGI. The V segment lost 6 bases and the J segment 4 bases; nucleotides outside the gene matches: 7. This CDR3 is built from 15 residues. CDR3 sequence (DNA): TGTGCCAGCAGCGGACAGGGTCAAGGCACCGGGGAGCTGTTTTTT. As protein: CASSGQGQGTGELFF.

CDR3 bases: TGTGCCATCAGTGAAGGACAGGGTAGGGTTGGCTACACCTTC. Residues: CAISEGQGRVGYTF. This chain joins TRBV10-3 and TRBJ1-2; 8 bases align to TRBD1. Germline V gene lookup returns CDR1 ENHRY and CDR2 SYGVKD. There are 14 residues in the CDR3. V lost 3 bases, J lost 7 bases, and 7 bases stayed unmatched.

The chain is built from TRBV11-2 and TRBJ2-2, with D uncertain. The CDR3 loop spans 14 amino acids. Germline lookup yields CDR1 SGHAT and CDR2 FQNNGV. V was clipped by 5 bases and J by 2 bases, with 9 bases between them. The CDR3: CASSLRTNTGELFF. CDR3 sequence (DNA): TGTGCCAGCAGCCTCCGAACAAACACCGGGGAGCTGTTTTTT.

The chain has TRBV2 and TRBJ2-1; 7 bases are a match to TRBD2. The CDR3 loop spans 12 amino acids. The germline CDR1 and CDR2 sequences are SNHLY and FYNNEI. Unmatched junction bases numbered 9, after V lost 11 bases and J lost 8 bases. CDR3 in amino acids: CAPSREGDEQFF. CDR3 DNA: TGTGCCCCGAGCAGGGAGGGCGATGAGCAGTTCTTC.

The chain uses TRBV11-2 and TRBJ1-6, with D hard to call. Germline CDR1 and CDR2: SGHAT and FQNNGV. This CDR3 has 14 residues. Trimming shortened V by 2 bases and J by 13 bases, and 15 bases separated the two germline ends. CDR3 DNA sequence: TGTGCCAGCAGCTTATCTGGGGTCCTATCGCCCCTCCACTTT. This sequence encodes CASSLSGVLSPLHF.

The chain links TRBV6-6 to TRBJ2-3, with no clear D. The CDR3 totals 13 residues. The germline V gene encodes CDR1 MNHNY and CDR2 SVGAGI (reference sequence). The V end lost 0 bases, the J end lost 11 bases, and 12 bases lay between the germline ends. CDR3 bases: TGTGCCAGCAGTTACTCTCACCTCGGCGGGCAGTATTTT. It translates to CASSYSHLGGQYF.

This clone has only one observation. The rearrangement joins TRBV19 to TRBJ1-6; 7 nucleotides match TRBD1. J gave up 7 bases and V 4 bases, and 10 bases lay outside the gene matches. This CDR3 contains 16 residues. Per the germline V gene, CDR1 is LNHDA and CDR2 is SQIVND (reference sequence). CDR3 DNA sequence: TGTGCCAGTAGTACTCGGACCCGGGACAGAAATTCACCCCTCCACTTT. This sequence encodes CASSTRTRDRNSPLHF.

The sample holds a few counts of this clone. The rearrangement uses TRBV6-6 and TRBJ1-5; D perhaps matches TRBD1 (5 bases). Germline V gives CDR1 MNHNY, CDR2 SVGAGI (reference sequence). Between the trimmed V and J ends, which lost 7 bases and 5 bases, there was a span of 15 bases. The CDR3 length is 14 residues. Here the CDR3 reads CASTIAEGHQPQHF. CDR3 in DNA: TGTGCCAGCACCATAGCGGAGGGGCATCAGCCCCAGCATTTT.

The CDR3 sequence: CASSTGDLYGYTF. The CDR3 DNA reads as TGTGCCAGTTCGACAGGGGATCTTTATGGCTACACCTTC. V usage is TRBV19 and J usage is TRBJ1-2; 8 bases are shared with TRBD1. The V gene's germline CDR1 is LNHDA and CDR2 SQIVND (reference sequence). This CDR3 has 13 amino acids. V shed 8 bases, J shed 5 bases, and the junction held 7 bases outside the gene matches.

The chain joins TRBV7-9 to TRBJ1-1; D unclear. Germline CDR1 reads SEHNR; CDR2 reads FQNEAQ (reference sequence). The V end was cut by 3 bases, the J end by 7 bases, with 15 bases between. There are 14 residues in the CDR3. The DNA of the CDR3 is TGTGCCAGCAGCTTGGAAAGGACCTTTATTGAAGCTTTCTTT. Its translation is CASSLERTFIEAFF.

The rearrangement links TRBV9 to TRBJ1-1; D not resolved. This CDR3 contains 15 residues. Trimming pared 3 bases from V and 5 bases from J, leaving 17 bases between. Germline loops: CDR1 SGDLS, CDR2 YYNGEE. The CDR3, as DNA: TGTGCCAGCAGCGGCGCCCCCCAAGGTTGGACTGAAGCTTTCTTT. Translation: CASSGAPQGWTEAFF.

This clone appeared a single time. The rearrangement links TRBV30 to TRBJ2-3; 8 positions match TRBD1. Germline V gene data show CDR1 as GTSNPN and CDR2 as SVGIG (reference sequence). V was clipped by 2 bases and J by 1 base; unmatched bases: 2. The length of the CDR3 is 14 residues. The CDR3 sequence: CAWSSQGGTDTQYF. In nucleotides, the CDR3 is TGTGCCTGGAGTTCACAGGGGGGCACAGATACGCAGTATTTT.